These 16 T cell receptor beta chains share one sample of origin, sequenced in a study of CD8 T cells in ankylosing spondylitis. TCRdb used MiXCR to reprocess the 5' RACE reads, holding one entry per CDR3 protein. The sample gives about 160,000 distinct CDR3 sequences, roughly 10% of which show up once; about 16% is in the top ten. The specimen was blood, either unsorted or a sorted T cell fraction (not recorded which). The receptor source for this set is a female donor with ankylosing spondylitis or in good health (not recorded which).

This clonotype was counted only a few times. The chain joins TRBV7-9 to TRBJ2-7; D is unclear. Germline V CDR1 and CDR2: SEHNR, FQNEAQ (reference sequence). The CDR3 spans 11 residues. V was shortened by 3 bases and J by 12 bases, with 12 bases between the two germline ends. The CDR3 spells CASSLTNYWYF. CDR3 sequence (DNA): TGTGCCAGCAGCTTGACCAACTACTGGTACTTC.

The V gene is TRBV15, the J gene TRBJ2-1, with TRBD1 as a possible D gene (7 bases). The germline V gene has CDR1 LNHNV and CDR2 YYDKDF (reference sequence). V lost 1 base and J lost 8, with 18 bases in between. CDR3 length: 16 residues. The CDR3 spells CATSRGDVQGRHEQFF. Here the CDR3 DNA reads TGTGCCACCAGCAGAGGGGATGTACAGGGGAGGCATGAGCAGTTCTTC. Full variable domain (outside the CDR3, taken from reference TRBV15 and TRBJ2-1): DAMVIQNPRYQVTQFGKPVTLSCSQTLNHNVMYWYQQKSSQAPKLLFHYYDKDFNNEADTPDNFQSRRPNTSFCFLDIRSPGLGDTAMYLCATSRGDVQGRHEQFFGPGTRLTVL.

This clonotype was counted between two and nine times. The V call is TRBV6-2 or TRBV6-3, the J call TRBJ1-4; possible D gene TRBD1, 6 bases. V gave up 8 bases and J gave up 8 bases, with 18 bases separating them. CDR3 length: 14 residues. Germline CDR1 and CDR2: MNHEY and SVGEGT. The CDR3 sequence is CASSMAAGQEKLFF. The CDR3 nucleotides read TGTGCCAGCTCAATGGCAGCGGGACAAGAAAAACTGTTTTTT.

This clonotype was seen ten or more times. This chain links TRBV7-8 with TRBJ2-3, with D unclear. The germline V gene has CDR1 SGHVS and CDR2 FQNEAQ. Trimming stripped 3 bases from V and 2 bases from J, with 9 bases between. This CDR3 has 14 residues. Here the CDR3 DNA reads TGTGCCAGCAGCTTCCTCGCACCCACAGATACGCAGTATTTT. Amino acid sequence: CASSFLAPTDTQYF.

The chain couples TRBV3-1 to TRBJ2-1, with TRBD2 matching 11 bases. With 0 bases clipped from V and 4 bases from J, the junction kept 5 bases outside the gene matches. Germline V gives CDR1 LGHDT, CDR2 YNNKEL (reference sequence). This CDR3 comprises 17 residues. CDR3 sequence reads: CASSQDGTSGPYNEQFF. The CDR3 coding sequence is TGTGCCAGCAGCCAAGACGGGACTAGCGGACCATACAATGAGCAGTTCTTC.

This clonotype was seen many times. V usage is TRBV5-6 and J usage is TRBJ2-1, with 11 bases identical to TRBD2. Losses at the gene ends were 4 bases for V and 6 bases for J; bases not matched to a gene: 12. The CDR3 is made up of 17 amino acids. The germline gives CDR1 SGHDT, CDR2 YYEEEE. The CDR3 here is CASSQLAGGPMGNEQFF. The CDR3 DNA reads TGTGCCAGCAGCCAATTAGCGGGAGGGCCGATGGGCAATGAGCAGTTCTTC. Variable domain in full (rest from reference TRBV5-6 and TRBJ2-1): DAGVTQSPTHLIKTRGQQVTLRCSPKSGHDTVSWYQQALGQGPQFIFQYYEEEERQRGNFPDRFSGHQFPNYSSELNVNALLLGDSALYLCASSQLAGGPMGNEQFFGPGTRLTVL.

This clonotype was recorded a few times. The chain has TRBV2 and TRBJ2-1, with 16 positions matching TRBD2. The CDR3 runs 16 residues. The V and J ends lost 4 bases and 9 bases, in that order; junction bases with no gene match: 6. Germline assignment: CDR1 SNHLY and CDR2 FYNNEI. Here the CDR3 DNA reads TGTGCCAGCAGTGCCGGGACTAGCGGGAGGGCCAGTGAGCAGTTCTTC. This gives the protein CASSAGTSGRASEQFF.

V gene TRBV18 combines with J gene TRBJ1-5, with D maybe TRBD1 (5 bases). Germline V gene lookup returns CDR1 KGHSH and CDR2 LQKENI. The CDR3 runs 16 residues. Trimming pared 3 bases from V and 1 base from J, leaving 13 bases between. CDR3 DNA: TGTGCCAGCTCACCGGGCGGGGGACGGAGCAATCAGCCCCAGCATTTT. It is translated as CASSPGGGRSNQPQHF.

The CDR3 loop is CSGRSGGDYEQYF. In DNA, the CDR3 is TGCAGTGGACGAAGTGGGGGAGACTACGAGCAGTACTTC. The rearrangement uses TRBV20-1 and TRBJ2-7; perhaps D is TRBD1 or TRBD2 (5 bases each). Looked up from germline, CDR1 is DFQATT and CDR2 is SNEGSKA (reference sequence). V lost 7 bases and J lost 3, with 16 bases in between. The CDR3 consists of 13 residues.

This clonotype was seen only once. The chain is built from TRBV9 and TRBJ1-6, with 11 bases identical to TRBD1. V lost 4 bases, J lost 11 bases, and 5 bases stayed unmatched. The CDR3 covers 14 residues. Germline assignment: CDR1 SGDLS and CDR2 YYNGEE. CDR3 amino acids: CASSSGTGGTPLHF. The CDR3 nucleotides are TGTGCCAGCAGCTCAGGGACAGGGGGGACACCCCTCCACTTT.

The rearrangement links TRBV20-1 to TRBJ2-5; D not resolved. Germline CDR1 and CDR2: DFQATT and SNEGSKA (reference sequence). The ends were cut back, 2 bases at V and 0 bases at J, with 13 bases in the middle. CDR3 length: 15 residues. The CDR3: CSARTPGGYQETQYF. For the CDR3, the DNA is TGCAGTGCTAGAACCCCAGGCGGCTACCAAGAGACCCAGTACTTC.

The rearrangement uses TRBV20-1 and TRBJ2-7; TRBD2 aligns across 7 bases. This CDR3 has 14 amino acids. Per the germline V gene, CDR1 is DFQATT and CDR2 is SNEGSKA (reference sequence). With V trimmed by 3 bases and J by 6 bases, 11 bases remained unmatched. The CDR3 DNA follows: TGCAGTGCTAGGCCCTGGGGAGGGTTTATCGAGCAGTACTTC. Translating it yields CSARPWGGFIEQYF.

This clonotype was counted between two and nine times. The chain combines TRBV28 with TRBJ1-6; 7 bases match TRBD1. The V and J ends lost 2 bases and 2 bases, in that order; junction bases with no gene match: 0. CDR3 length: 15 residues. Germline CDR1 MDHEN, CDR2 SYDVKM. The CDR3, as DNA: TGTGCCAGCAGTTTAGGGACAGCCTATAATTCACCCCTCCACTTT. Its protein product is CASSLGTAYNSPLHF.

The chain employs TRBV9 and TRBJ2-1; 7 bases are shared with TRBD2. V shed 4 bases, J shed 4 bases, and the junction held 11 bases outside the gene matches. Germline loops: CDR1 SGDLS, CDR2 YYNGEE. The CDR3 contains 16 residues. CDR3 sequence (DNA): TGTGCCAGCAGCCCGGGGGGACTCGGGGATTACAATGAGCAGTTCTTC. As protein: CASSPGGLGDYNEQFF.

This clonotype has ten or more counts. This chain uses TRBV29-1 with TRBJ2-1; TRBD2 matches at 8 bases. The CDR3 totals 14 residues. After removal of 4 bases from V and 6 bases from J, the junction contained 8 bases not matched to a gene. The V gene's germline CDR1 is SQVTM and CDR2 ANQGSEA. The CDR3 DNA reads TGCAGCGTTGGACTAAGCGGGAGACTCAATGAGCAGTTCTTC. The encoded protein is CSVGLSGRLNEQFF.

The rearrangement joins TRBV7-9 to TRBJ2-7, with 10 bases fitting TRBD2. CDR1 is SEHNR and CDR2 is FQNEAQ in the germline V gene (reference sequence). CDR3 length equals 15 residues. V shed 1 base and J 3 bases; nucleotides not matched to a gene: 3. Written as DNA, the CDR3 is TGTGCCAGCAGCTTAGTTACTAGCGGGAACTACGAGCAGTACTTC. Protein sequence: CASSLVTSGNYEQYF.